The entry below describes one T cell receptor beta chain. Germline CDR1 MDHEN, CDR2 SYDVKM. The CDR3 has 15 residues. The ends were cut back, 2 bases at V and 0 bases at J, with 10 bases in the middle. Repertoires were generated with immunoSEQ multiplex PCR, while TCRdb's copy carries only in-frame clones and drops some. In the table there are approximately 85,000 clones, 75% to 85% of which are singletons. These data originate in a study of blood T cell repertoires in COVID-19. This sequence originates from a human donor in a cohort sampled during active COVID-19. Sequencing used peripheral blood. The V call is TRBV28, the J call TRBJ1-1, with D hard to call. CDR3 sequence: CASSLPRVMNTEAFF. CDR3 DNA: TGTGCCAGCAGTTTACCCCGGGTCATGAACACTGAAGCTTTCTTT.